This TCR beta chain was observed in a study of cytomegalovirus exposure and HLA in healthy donors. The study ran its PCR with 60 Vbeta and 13 Jbeta primers. The method was immunoSEQ multiplex PCR; TCRdb's version includes in-frame clones alone and lacks a portion of them. In the table there are 57,000 or so clones, 75% to 85% of which are singletons. In this sample, this clone turned up a few times. The sample consisted of PBMCs. This clonotype was sampled from a man aged 50-59 years in good health and CMV-seropositive.

The CDR3 reads CASRQGTTEAFF. CDR3 bases: TGTGCCAGCCGACAGGGAACGACTGAAGCTTTCTTT. The chain recombines TRBV7-2 with TRBJ1-1; 7 bases line up with TRBD1. Trimming took 8 bases from V and 5 from J; bases not matched to a gene: 5. The CDR3 is made up of 12 amino acids. The V gene's germline CDR1 is SGHTA and CDR2 FQGNSA. Combining the CDR3 with reference TRBV7-2 and TRBJ1-1 gives the whole variable domain GAGVSQSPSNKVTEKGKDVELRCDPISGHTALYWYRQSLGQGLEFLIYFQGNSAPDKSGLPSDRFSAERTGGSVSTLTIQRTQQEDSAVYLCASRQGTTEAFFGQGTRLTVV.